This passage covers 15 T cell receptor beta chains from one sample sequenced in a study of T-cell reconstitution after alpha-beta-depleted transplantation in children. Researchers prepared the TCRbeta library using unique molecular identifiers, the study reports. TCRdb redid the calling of the PCR reads with MiXCR, one entry per CDR3 protein. The sample has over 85,000 distinct CDR3 sequences, approximately 5.4% seen once. This material consisted of PBMCs, mostly from graft donor cells, taken 60 days after TCRalphabeta/CD19-depleted stem cell transplant. These receptors were obtained from a female patient between 2 and 15 years old who had a stem cell transplant for Fanconi anemia, so the T cells may come from the graft donor.

This clonotype came up many times. This chain joins TRBV6-5 and TRBJ1-5; TRBD1 is a possible D gene (6 bases). With 2 bases removed from V and 5 bases from J, the gap between germline ends came to 10 bases. Germline V CDR1 and CDR2: MNHEY, SVGAGI. This CDR3 comprises 14 residues. The CDR3 DNA is TGTGCCAGCAGTTACAGGGACACCTATCAGCCCCAGCATTTT. This gives the protein CASSYRDTYQPQHF.

This clonotype has a count of ten or more. The chain links TRBV28 to TRBJ1-1; no reliable D call. This CDR3 region has 13 residues. CDR1 is MDHEN, CDR2 SYDVKM, per germline. Trimming stripped 5 bases from V and 11 bases from J, with 18 bases between. CDR3 protein: CASSPTRRSGAFF. As DNA, the CDR3 is TGTGCCAGCAGTCCGACTCGTAGGTCCGGTGCTTTCTTT.

This clonotype has a count of ten or more. This chain uses TRBV18 with TRBJ1-1; D not certain. The CDR3 totals 15 residues. V was clipped by 2 bases and J by 1 base, with 11 bases between them. In germline, CDR1 is KGHSH, CDR2 LQKENI. The CDR3 DNA follows: TGTGCCAGCTCACCAAGAGGTGGACCGAACACTGAAGCTTTCTTT. It yields the protein CASSPRGGPNTEAFF.

This clonotype has only a few counts. This chain joins TRBV28 and TRBJ1-3, with unresolved D. The germline V gene has CDR1 MDHEN and CDR2 SYDVKM. Trimming pared 4 bases from V and 1 base from J, leaving 8 bases between. The CDR3 is 14 amino acids. CDR3 DNA: TGTGCCAGCAGTTCCGTGGGATCTGGAAACACCATATATTTT. Residues: CASSSVGSGNTIYF.

DNA of the CDR3: TGCAGTGCCCTCCATAGCGGGGGAAACACCGGGGAGCTGTTTTTT. Amino acids: CSALHSGGNTGELFF. The chain carries TRBV20-1 and TRBJ2-2, with 9 bases lining up with TRBD2. This CDR3 is built from 15 residues. Unmatched junction bases numbered 7, after V lost 6 bases and J lost 2 bases. Looked up from germline, CDR1 is DFQATT and CDR2 is SNEGSKA (reference sequence).

This clonotype was counted ten times or more. The rearrangement uses TRBV9 and TRBJ2-1, with TRBD2 matching 16 bases. In germline, CDR1 is SGDLS, CDR2 YYNGEE. This CDR3 region has 18 residues. J gave up 8 bases and V 2 bases, and 10 bases lay outside the gene matches. Written as DNA, the CDR3 is TGTGCCAGCAGCGTTGGGACTAGCGGGAGGGCCGGAGGGGATGAGCAGTTCTTC. Translating gives CASSVGTSGRAGGDEQFF.

J is TRBJ2-3 and V is TRBV5-6, with unresolved D. The germline V gene has CDR1 SGHDT and CDR2 YYEEEE. CDR3 size: 16 residues. V lost 0 bases and J 0 bases, leaving 11 bases between the germline ends. The CDR3, as DNA: TGTGCCAGCAGCTTGGCGCACGTTAGGAGCACAGATACGCAGTATTTT. As protein: CASSLAHVRSTDTQYF.

In its sample, this clonotype was seen many times. The gene calls are TRBV4-1 and TRBJ2-3; 8 bases match TRBD2. Germline V gives CDR1 MGHRA, CDR2 YSYEKL. The CDR3 has 18 residues. Trimming removed 3 bases from V and 1 base from J; junction bases left unmatched: 12. The CDR3 loop reads CASSHRWMETSGTDTQYF. CDR3 DNA sequence: TGCGCCAGCAGCCACAGATGGATGGAGACTAGCGGCACAGATACGCAGTATTTT.

This clonotype is judged large (0.1 to 1%). The gene calls are TRBV20-1 and TRBJ2-5, with D uncertain. CDR1 and CDR2 (germline): DFQATT, SNEGSKA (reference sequence). V gave up 5 bases and J gave up 0 bases, with 4 bases separating them. The CDR3 sequence is 11 residues long. CDR3 residues: CSAEYQETQYF. The CDR3 nucleotides are TGCAGTGCTGAGTACCAAGAGACCCAGTACTTC.

This clonotype was found many times. The chain couples TRBV2 to TRBJ2-7; 8 bases are shared with TRBD1. The CDR3 has 14 amino acids. With V trimmed by 5 bases and J by 5 bases, 8 bases remained unmatched. Germline-derived CDR1 and CDR2 are SNHLY and FYNNEI. The chain's CDR3 is CASSPGQGWNEQYF. CDR3 nucleotides: TGTGCCAGCAGTCCTGGACAGGGTTGGAACGAGCAGTACTTC.

This clonotype was recorded at least ten times. This chain links TRBV7-2 with TRBJ2-5; 9 bases line up with TRBD1. The CDR3 has 14 amino acids. V trimming: 5 bases; J trimming: 5 bases; junction bases outside the gene matches: 6. Germline V gene sequence: CDR1 SGHTA, CDR2 FQGNSA. CDR3 in DNA: TGTGCCAGCAGCGGTGGGACAGGGTCGGAGACCCAGTACTTC. Translated: CASSGGTGSETQYF.

This clonotype was observed at least ten times. The chain combines TRBV9 with TRBJ2-7, with D possibly being TRBD1 or TRBD2 (5 bases each). The V end lost 2 bases, the J end lost 2 bases, and 11 bases lay between the germline ends. CDR1 and CDR2 (germline): SGDLS, YYNGEE. The CDR3 length is 14 residues. CDR3 amino acids: CASSVSGTTYEQYF. In DNA, the CDR3 is TGTGCCAGCAGCGTGTCAGGGACCACCTACGAGCAGTACTTC.

The sample holds many counts of this clonotype. The chain couples TRBV7-9 to TRBJ1-1; 7 nucleotides agree with TRBD1. CDR3 length: 15 residues. V gave up 5 bases and J gave up 0 bases; unmatched junction bases: 6. Germline V gene sequence: CDR1 SEHNR, CDR2 FQNEAQ (reference sequence). Here the CDR3 reads CASSLPGQLNTEAFF. CDR3 nucleotides: TGTGCCAGCAGCCTACCGGGACAGCTGAACACTGAAGCTTTCTTT.

This clonotype occurred a few times. The rearrangement links TRBV4-1 to TRBJ2-7; 11 bases line up with TRBD2. Trimming removed 2 bases from V and 2 bases from J; junction bases left unmatched: 5. The length of the CDR3 is 16 residues. Germline V gene data show CDR1 as MGHRA and CDR2 as YSYEKL. CDR3 sequence reads: CASSQSVAGGPYEQYF. The CDR3 coding sequence is TGCGCCAGCAGCCAATCCGTAGCGGGAGGGCCCTACGAGCAGTACTTC.

This clonotype was counted many times. This chain connects TRBV2 to TRBJ2-7; 7 positions agree with TRBD2. Germline V gene sequence: CDR1 SNHLY, CDR2 FYNNEI. V was clipped by 8 bases and J by 0 bases; unmatched bases: 7. CDR3 size: 14 residues. CDR3 sequence (DNA): TGTGCCAGCGTAGGACTAGGCTTCTCCTACGAGCAGTACTTC. This codes for CASVGLGFSYEQYF.